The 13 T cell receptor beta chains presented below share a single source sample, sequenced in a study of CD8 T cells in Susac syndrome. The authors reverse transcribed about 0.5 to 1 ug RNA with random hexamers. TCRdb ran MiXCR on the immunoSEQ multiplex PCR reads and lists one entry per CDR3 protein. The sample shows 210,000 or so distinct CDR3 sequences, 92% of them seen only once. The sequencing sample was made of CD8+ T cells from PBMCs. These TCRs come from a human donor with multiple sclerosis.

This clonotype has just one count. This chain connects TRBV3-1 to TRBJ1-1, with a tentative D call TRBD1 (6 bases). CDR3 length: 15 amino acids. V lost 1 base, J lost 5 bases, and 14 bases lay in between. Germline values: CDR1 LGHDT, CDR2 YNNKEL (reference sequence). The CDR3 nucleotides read TGTGCCAGCAGCCAAGGATTCGGGGGGCGAACTGAAGCTTTCTTT. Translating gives CASSQGFGGRTEAFF.

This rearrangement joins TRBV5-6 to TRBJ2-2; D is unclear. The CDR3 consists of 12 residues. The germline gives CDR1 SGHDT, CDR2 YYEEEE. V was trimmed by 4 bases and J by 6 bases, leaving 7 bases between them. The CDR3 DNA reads TGTGCCAGCAGCGCCTATTCCGGGGAGCTGTTTTTT. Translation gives CASSAYSGELFF.

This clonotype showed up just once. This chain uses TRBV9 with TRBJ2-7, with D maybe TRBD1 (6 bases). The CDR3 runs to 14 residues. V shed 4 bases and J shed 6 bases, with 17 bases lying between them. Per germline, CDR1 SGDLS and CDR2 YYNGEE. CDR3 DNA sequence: TGTGCCAGCAGCACTACAGGGATGGAGCTCGAGCAGTACTTC. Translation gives CASSTTGMELEQYF.

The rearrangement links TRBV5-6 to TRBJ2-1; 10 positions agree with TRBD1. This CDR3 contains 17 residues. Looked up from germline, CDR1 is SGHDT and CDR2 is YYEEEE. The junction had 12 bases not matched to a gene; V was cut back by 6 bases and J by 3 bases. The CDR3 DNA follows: TGTGCCAGCACCCGGTTGGCCGGGACAGGGGTCTACAATGAGCAGTTCTTC. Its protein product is CASTRLAGTGVYNEQFF.

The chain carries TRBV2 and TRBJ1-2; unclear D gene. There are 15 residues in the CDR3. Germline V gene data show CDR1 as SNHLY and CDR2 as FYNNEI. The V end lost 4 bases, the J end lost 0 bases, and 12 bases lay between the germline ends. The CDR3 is CASSGARVANYGYTF. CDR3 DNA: TGTGCCAGCAGTGGGGCACGCGTAGCTAACTATGGCTACACCTTC. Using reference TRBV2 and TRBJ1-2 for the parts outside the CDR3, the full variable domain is EPEVTQTPSHQVTQMGQEVILRCVPISNHLYFYWYRQILGQKVEFLVSFYNNEISEKSEIFDDQFSVERPDGSNFTLKIRSTKLEDSAMYFCASSGARVANYGYTFGSGTRLTVV.

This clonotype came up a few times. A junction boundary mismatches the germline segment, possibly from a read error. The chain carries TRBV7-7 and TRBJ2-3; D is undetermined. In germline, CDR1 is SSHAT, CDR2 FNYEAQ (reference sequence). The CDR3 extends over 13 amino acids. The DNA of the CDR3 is TGTGCTAGCAGCTTAGACATCACAGATACGCAGTATTTT. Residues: CASSLDITDTQYF.

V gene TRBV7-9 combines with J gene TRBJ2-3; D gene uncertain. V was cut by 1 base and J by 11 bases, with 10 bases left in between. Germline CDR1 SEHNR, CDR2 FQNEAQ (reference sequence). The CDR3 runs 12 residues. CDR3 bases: TGTGCCAGCAGCTTAGAGTTGTATGGGCAGTATTTT. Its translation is CASSLELYGQYF.

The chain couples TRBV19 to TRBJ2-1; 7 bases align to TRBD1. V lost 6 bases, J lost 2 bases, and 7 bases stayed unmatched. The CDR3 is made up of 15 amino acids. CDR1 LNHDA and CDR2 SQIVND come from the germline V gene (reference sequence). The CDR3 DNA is TGTGCCAGTAGAGCGGACAGGATCGCCTACAATGAGCAGTTCTTC. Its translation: CASRADRIAYNEQFF. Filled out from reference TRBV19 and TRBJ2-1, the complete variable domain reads DGGITQSPKYLFRKEGQNVTLSCEQNLNHDAMYWYRQDPGQGLRLIYYSQIVNDFQKGDIAEGYSVSREKKESFPLTVTSAQKNPTAFYLCASRADRIAYNEQFFGPGTRLTVL.

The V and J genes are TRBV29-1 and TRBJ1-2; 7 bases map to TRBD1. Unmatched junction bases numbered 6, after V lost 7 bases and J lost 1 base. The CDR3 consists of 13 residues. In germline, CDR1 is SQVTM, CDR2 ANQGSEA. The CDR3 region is CSGRDRDNYGYTF. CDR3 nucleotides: TGCAGCGGAAGGGACAGAGATAACTATGGCTACACCTTC. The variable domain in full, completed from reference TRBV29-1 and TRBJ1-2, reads SAVISQKPSRDICQRGTSLTIQCQVDSQVTMMFWYRQQPGQSLTLIATANQGSEATYESGFVIDKFPISRPNLTFSTLTVSNMSPEDSSIYLCSGRDRDNYGYTFGSGTRLTVV.

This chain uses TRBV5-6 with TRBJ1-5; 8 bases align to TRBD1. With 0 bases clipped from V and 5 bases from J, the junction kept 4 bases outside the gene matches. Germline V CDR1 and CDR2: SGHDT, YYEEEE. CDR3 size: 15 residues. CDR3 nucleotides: TGTGCCAGCAGCTTGGGGACAGGGTCTTATCAGCCCCAGCATTTT. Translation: CASSLGTGSYQPQHF.

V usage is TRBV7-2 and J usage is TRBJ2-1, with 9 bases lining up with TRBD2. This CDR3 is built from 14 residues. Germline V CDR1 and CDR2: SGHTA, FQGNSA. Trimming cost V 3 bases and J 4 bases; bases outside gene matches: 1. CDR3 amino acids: CASSFSGGYNEQFF. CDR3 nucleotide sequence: TGTGCCAGCAGCTTTAGCGGGGGTTACAATGAGCAGTTCTTC.

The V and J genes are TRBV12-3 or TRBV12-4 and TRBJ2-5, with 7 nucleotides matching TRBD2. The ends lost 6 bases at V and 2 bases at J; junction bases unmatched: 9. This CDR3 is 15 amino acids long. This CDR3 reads CASRASGEGQETQYF. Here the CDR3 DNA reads TGTGCCAGCAGGGCCAGCGGGGAGGGGCAAGAGACCCAGTACTTC.

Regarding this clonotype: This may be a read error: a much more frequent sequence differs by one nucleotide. CDR3 DNA sequence: TGTGCCAGCAGCTTAGAACAGGGGAACACTGAAGCTTTCTTT. Its protein is CASSLEQGNTEAFF. This chain uses TRBV7-9 with TRBJ1-1; tentative D call: TRBD1 (6 bases). Germline CDR1 reads SEHNR; CDR2 reads FQNEAQ (reference sequence). The CDR3 is 14 residues long. The V end was cut by 1 base, the J end by 1 base, with 7 bases between.